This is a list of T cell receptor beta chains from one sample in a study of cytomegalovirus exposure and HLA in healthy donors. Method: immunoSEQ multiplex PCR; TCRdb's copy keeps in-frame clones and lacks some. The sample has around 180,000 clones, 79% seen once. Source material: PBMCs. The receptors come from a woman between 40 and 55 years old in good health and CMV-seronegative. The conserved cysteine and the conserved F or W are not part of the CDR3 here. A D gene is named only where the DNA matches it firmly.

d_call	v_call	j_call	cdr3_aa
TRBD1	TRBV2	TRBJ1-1	ASTSTGIYTEAF
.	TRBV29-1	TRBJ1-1	SVELTGKNTEAF
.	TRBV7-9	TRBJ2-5	ASSLRTGQETQY
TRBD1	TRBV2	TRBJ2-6	ASSPGQGRTGANVLT
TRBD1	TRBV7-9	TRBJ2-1	ASSPPGQRDNEQF
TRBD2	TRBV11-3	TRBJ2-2	ASSSRTSGAANTGELF
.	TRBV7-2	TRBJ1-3	ASSLQQGRNTIY
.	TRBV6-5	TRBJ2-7	ATRGVYEQY
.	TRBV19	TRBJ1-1	ASLTSGRGTEAF
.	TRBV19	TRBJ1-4	ASRPAGGEKLF
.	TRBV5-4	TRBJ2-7	ASSRDKGDYEQY
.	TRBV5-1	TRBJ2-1	ASSLAVSSYNEQF
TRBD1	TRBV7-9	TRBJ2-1	ASSITGQGVGEQF
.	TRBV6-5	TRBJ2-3	ASTPPSGTDTQY
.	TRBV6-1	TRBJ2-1	ASSEVKGYNEQF
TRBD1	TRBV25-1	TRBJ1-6	ASSGTAYNSPLH
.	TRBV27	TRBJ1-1	ASSFGRGGRAEAF
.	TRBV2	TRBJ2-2	ASMARGGTGELF
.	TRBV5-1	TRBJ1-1	ASSLGGADTEAF
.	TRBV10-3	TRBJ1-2	AISVSQGGGYT
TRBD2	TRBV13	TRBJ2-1	ASSLELAGGPGNEQF
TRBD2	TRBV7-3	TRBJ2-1	ASSHAGTTGVNEQF
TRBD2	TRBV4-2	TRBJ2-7	ASSQAGWGREPYEQY
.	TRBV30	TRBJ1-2	AWSVEGFFYGYT
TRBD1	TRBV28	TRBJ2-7	ASSLWTGGAGEQY
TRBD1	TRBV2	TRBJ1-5	ASSAGTGSNQPQH
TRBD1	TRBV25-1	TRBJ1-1	ASRTGRSTEAF
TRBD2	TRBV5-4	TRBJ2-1	ASSPGLAGSYNEQF
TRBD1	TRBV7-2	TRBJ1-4	ASSLMTGEKLF
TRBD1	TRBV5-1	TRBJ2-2	ASSSGGDTGELF
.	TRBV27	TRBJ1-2	ASSLSFHGGRSYGYT
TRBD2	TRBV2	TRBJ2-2	ASSESLAGAGGELF
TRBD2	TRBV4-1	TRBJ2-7	ASSQETGGLPQYEQY
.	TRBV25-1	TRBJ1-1	ASSDRVGAF
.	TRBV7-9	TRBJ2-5	ASSQGGETQY
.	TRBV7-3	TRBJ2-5	ASSFEDSQTQY
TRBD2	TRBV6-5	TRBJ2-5	ASGREAETQY
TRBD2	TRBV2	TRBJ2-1	ASSDQLAGDNEQF
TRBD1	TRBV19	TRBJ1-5	ASSAIGQDNQPQH
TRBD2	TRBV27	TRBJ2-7	ASSLSSGSSYEQY
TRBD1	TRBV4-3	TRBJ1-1	ASSFSGGTEAF
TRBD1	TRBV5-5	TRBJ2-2	ASRTGTENTGELF
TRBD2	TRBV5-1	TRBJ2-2	ASSWRSRTSGSNTGELF
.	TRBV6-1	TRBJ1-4	ASSEWVGGSEKLF
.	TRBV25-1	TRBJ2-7	ASSGGYEQY
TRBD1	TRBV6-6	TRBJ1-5	ASQGARQPQH
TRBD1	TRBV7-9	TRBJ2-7	SSSLDTRGQGEQY
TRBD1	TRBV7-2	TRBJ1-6	ASSSGQGGAPLH
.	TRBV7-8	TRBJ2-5	ASSSSRGSAQY
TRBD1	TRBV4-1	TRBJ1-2	ASSQSLTGGDGYT
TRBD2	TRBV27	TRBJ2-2	ASSPGLAGAAGELF
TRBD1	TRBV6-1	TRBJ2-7	ASSGPTGASYEQY
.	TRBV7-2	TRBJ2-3	ASSFNTDTQY
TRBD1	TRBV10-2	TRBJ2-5	ASRETGLETQY
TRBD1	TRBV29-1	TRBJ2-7	SVGQAYEQY